The 27 T cell receptor beta chains below come from one sample, sequenced in a study of T cells in localized non-small cell lung cancer. The assay was immunoSEQ multiplex PCR, and TCRdb's table has in-frame clones only and misses some. Here the sample spans about 10,000 clones, around 83% being singletons. The sequenced sample was peripheral blood, obtained before any cancer treatment. All receptors come from a male donor older than 55 with stage III lung adenocarcinoma.

This sequence joins TRBV6-1 and TRBJ1-1, with 8 bases identical to TRBD1. V lost 5 bases to trimming and J lost 4 bases; unmatched junction nucleotides: 3. The germline CDR1 and CDR2 sequences are MNHNS and SASEGT. The CDR3 has 13 residues. The CDR3, as DNA: TGTGCCAGCAGTTCTCAGGGGGCCACTGAAGCTTTCTTT. Protein product: CASSSQGATEAFF.

This chain connects TRBV4-3 to TRBJ2-2, with 8 positions matching TRBD1. The CDR3 runs 16 residues. V lost 0 bases, J lost 4 bases, and 4 bases stayed unmatched. CDR1 is LGHNA, CDR2 YSLEER, per germline. CDR3 nucleotide sequence: TGCGCCAGCAGCCAAGAGAGGACAGGGATCACCGGGGAGCTGTTTTTT. Its protein is CASSQERTGITGELFF.

This chain uses TRBV5-5 with TRBJ2-1; D assignment may be TRBD1 or TRBD2 (5 bases each). This CDR3 contains 16 residues. Germline CDR1 is SGHKS and CDR2 is YYEKEE (reference sequence). Trimming pared 5 bases from V and 6 bases from J, leaving 21 bases between. Written as DNA, the CDR3 is TGTGCCAGCAGTTCCACCCCCGGGACGGTCAGCAATGAGCAGTTCTTC. It codes for CASSSTPGTVSNEQFF.

The chain carries TRBV18 and TRBJ2-4, with TRBD2 as a possible D gene (7 bases). Trimming took 2 bases from V and 0 from J, leaving 11 bases between them. The germline V gene has CDR1 KGHSH and CDR2 LQKENI. The CDR3 extends over 16 amino acids. CDR3 coding DNA: TGTGCCAGCTCACCAGGGGGGGGGCTAGCCAAAAACATTCAGTACTTC. It translates to CASSPGGGLAKNIQYF.

The chain has TRBV28 and TRBJ1-6; D gene ambiguous. This CDR3 has 14 residues. V lost 2 bases and J 5 bases, leaving 7 bases between the germline ends. Germline V lookup: CDR1 MDHEN, CDR2 SYDVKM. This chain's CDR3 is CASSLQRNNSPLHF. The CDR3 nucleotides read TGTGCCAGCAGTTTACAGAGAAATAATTCACCCCTCCACTTT. The whole variable domain, filled in from reference TRBV28 and TRBJ1-6, reads DVKVTQSSRYLVKRTGEKVFLECVQDMDHENMFWYRQDPGLGLRLIYFSYDVKMKEKGDIPEGYSVSREKKERFSLILESASTNQTSMYLCASSLQRNNSPLHFGNGTRLTVT.

V is TRBV7-9 and J is TRBJ1-4, with D perhaps TRBD1 (5 bases). There are 17 residues in the CDR3. Germline CDR1 and CDR2: SEHNR and FQNEAQ (reference sequence). Trimming left V 1 base short and J 3 bases short, with 15 bases between. CDR3 region: CASSLDPGGAANEKLFF. The CDR3 bases are TGTGCCAGCAGCTTAGACCCAGGCGGGGCAGCTAATGAAAAACTGTTTTTT. The entire variable domain, with the rest obtained from reference TRBV7-9 and TRBJ1-4, is as follows: DTGVSQNPRHKITKRGQNVTFRCDPISEHNRLYWYRQTLGQGPEFLTYFQNEAQLEKSRLLSDRFSAERPKGSFSTLEIQRTEQGDSAMYLCASSLDPGGAANEKLFFGSGTQLSVL.

This clone appeared a single time. The chain has TRBV28 and TRBJ1-5, with 10 bases identical to TRBD1. Germline-derived CDR1 and CDR2 are MDHEN and SYDVKM. After removal of 5 bases from V and 0 bases from J, the junction contained 19 bases not matched to a gene. The CDR3 totals 21 residues. The CDR3 protein is CASSIGVGWTGGRVSNQPQHF. CDR3 nucleotide sequence: TGTGCCAGCAGTATAGGGGTCGGGTGGACAGGGGGGAGGGTTAGCAATCAGCCCCAGCATTTT.

The chain combines TRBV29-1 with TRBJ1-4, with TRBD1 as a possible D gene (6 bases). V shed 6 bases and J shed 2 bases, with 10 bases lying between them. Germline V gene data show CDR1 as SQVTM and CDR2 as ANQGSEA. The CDR3 has 13 residues. The DNA of the CDR3 is TGCAGCGTCACAGGGTCGACTAATGAAAAACTGTTTTTT. This gives the protein CSVTGSTNEKLFF. Variable domain in full (rest from reference TRBV29-1 and TRBJ1-4): SAVISQKPSRDICQRGTSLTIQCQVDSQVTMMFWYRQQPGQSLTLIATANQGSEATYESGFVIDKFPISRPNLTFSTLTVSNMSPEDSSIYLCSVTGSTNEKLFFGSGTQLSVL.

This clone came up once. The chain uses TRBV5-1 and TRBJ1-1; no firm D call. Germline assignment: CDR1 SGHRS and CDR2 YFSETQ. This CDR3 spans 15 amino acids. The ends were cut back, 0 bases at V and 4 bases at J, with 13 bases in the middle. The CDR3 coding sequence is TGCGCCAGCAGCTTGGTAACAGATCTGGTCACTGAAGCTTTCTTT. Protein product: CASSLVTDLVTEAFF.

This chain uses TRBV9 with TRBJ2-5; D gene uncertain. Germline V gene sequence: CDR1 SGDLS, CDR2 YYNGEE. Trimming shortened V by 2 bases and J by 1 base, and 6 bases separated the two germline ends. This CDR3 has 13 amino acids. CDR3 protein: CASSVAPQETQYF. CDR3 DNA sequence: TGTGCCAGCAGCGTGGCCCCCCAAGAGACCCAGTACTTC.

The chain couples TRBV7-6 to TRBJ1-2, with 7 positions matching TRBD1. The CDR3 runs to 15 residues. V lost 3 bases, J lost 4 bases, and 8 bases stayed unmatched. The germline V gene has CDR1 SGHVS and CDR2 FNYEAQ. CDR3 in DNA: TGTGCCAGCAGCTTCCAGGCCTCAGGGGGCTATGGCTACACCTTC. It codes for CASSFQASGGYGYTF.

V gene TRBV28 combines with J gene TRBJ1-3; D is uncertain. V was shortened by 3 bases and J by 0 bases, with 9 bases between the two germline ends. Germline CDR1 is MDHEN and CDR2 is SYDVKM. This CDR3 comprises 15 residues. The CDR3 DNA reads TGTGCCAGCAGTTTGATTTCCTCCTCTGGAAACACCATATATTTT. As protein: CASSLISSSGNTIYF.

The V and J genes are TRBV5-1 and TRBJ2-2; D call uncertain. Germline V CDR1 and CDR2: SGHRS, YFSETQ. This CDR3 has 15 amino acids. V was trimmed by 0 bases and J by 4 bases, leaving 10 bases between them. The CDR3 DNA reads as TGCGCCAGCAGCTTGGATGTAGGGCGCACCGGGGAGCTGTTTTTT. Protein: CASSLDVGRTGELFF.

The chain combines TRBV9 with TRBJ1-4; D is unclear. Germline V CDR1 and CDR2: SGDLS, YYNGEE. V gave up 0 bases and J gave up 5 bases, with 8 bases separating them. This CDR3 has 14 amino acids. The CDR3 bases are TGTGCCAGCAGCGTAGGAGGATTGAATGAAAAACTGTTTTTT. This translates into CASSVGGLNEKLFF.

The chain joins TRBV6-1 to TRBJ1-5; no reliable D call. Germline V gene data show CDR1 as MNHNS and CDR2 as SASEGT. This CDR3 contains 13 residues. V was pared by 10 bases and J by 5 bases, with 15 bases between. The DNA of the CDR3 is TGTGCCATCAGCGTAAAAGAGGATCAGCCCCAGCATTTT. Amino acids: CAISVKEDQPQHF.

V and J are TRBV15 and TRBJ1-2; D uncertain. This CDR3 is 16 amino acids long. Germline loops: CDR1 LNHNV, CDR2 YYDKDF (reference sequence). With 0 bases removed from V and 1 base from J, the gap between germline ends came to 12 bases. The CDR3 DNA follows: TGTGCCACCAGCAGAGATCGGGGTAGCAGTAACTATGGCTACACCTTC. This gives the protein CATSRDRGSSNYGYTF.

The CDR3 loop reads CASSSSNWGTEAFF. CDR3 in DNA: TGTGCCAGCAGCTCTTCAAACTGGGGCACTGAAGCTTTCTTT. The chain is built from TRBV7-3 and TRBJ1-1; D is uncertain. This CDR3 has 14 amino acids. Germline V gives CDR1 SGHTA, CDR2 FQGTGA. Trimming left V 4 bases short and J 4 bases short, with 13 bases between.

This sequence joins TRBV11-1 and TRBJ1-1; D uncertain. The germline gives CDR1 SGHAT, CDR2 FQDESV (reference sequence). CDR3 size: 14 residues. The V gene lost 3 bases and the J gene lost 2 bases, with 10 bases spanning the gap. The CDR3, as DNA: TGTGCCAGCAGCTTCCCTGAGGGAAACACTGAAGCTTTCTTT. It specifies CASSFPEGNTEAFF. The full variable domain, in which reference TRBV11-1 and TRBJ1-1 provide the parts outside the CDR3, is EAEVAQSPRYKITEKSQAVAFWCDPISGHATLYWYRQILGQGPELLVQFQDESVVDDSQLPKDRFSAERLKGVDSTLKIQPAELGDSAMYLCASSFPEGNTEAFFGQGTRLTVV.

The chain combines TRBV7-2 with TRBJ1-2; TRBD1 agrees at 11 bases. The CDR3 has 15 amino acids. V shed 6 bases and J 8 bases; nucleotides not matched to a gene: 11. Germline values: CDR1 SGHTA, CDR2 FQGNSA. Here the CDR3 DNA reads TGTGCCAGCAGGCTGATAAGGGACAGGGGGAAAGGCTACACCTTC. It is translated as CASRLIRDRGKGYTF.

This chain joins TRBV11-2 and TRBJ2-7; D not certain. From germline, CDR1 is SGHAT and CDR2 FQNNGV. The CDR3 is 12 residues long. The ends were cut back, 2 bases at V and 6 bases at J, with 8 bases in the middle. CDR3 nucleotide sequence: TGTGCCAGCAGCTTACTGTTAGGCGAGCAGTACTTC. It yields the protein CASSLLLGEQYF.

The chain recombines TRBV7-2 with TRBJ2-5; no reliable D call. The V gene lost 5 bases and the J gene lost 1 base, with 14 bases spanning the gap. CDR1 is SGHTA and CDR2 is FQGNSA in the germline V gene. The CDR3 sequence is 15 residues long. The CDR3 nucleotides are TGTGCCAGCAGCCCTCGGACCTTTACCCAAGAGACCCAGTACTTC. This encodes CASSPRTFTQETQYF.

V gene TRBV9 combines with J gene TRBJ2-3, with D unclear. Germline assignment: CDR1 SGDLS and CDR2 YYNGEE. This CDR3 region has 15 residues. V lost 4 bases and J 2 bases, leaving 14 bases between the germline ends. The CDR3 DNA reads TGTGCCAGCAGCCCATCTTCGGGCGACACAGATACGCAGTATTTT. Translating gives CASSPSSGDTDTQYF.

The chain is built from TRBV5-4 and TRBJ1-2; possible D gene TRBD1, 5 bases. This CDR3 contains 15 residues. Between the trimmed V and J ends, which lost 4 bases and 0 bases, there was a span of 13 bases. Germline CDR1 and CDR2: SGHNT and YYREEE (reference sequence). This CDR3 is CASSEGTSANYGYTF. Written as DNA, the CDR3 is TGTGCCAGCAGCGAGGGGACCTCAGCTAACTATGGCTACACCTTC.

Points on this clone: Within the sample, other DNA sequences also encode this same CDR3. The chain couples TRBV6-5 to TRBJ2-5; 7 nucleotides agree with TRBD2. V lost 6 bases, J lost 5 bases, and 12 bases stayed unmatched. This CDR3 has 15 amino acids. The V gene's germline CDR1 is MNHEY and CDR2 SVGAGI. CDR3 sequence (DNA): TGTGCCAGCAGGGGGCCGCGGGGGACGGGGGAGACCCAGTACTTC. Translated, it gives CASRGPRGTGETQYF.

This chain links TRBV11-2 with TRBJ2-7; D gene unclear. The CDR3 spans 14 residues. V was cut by 5 bases and J by 0 bases, with 11 bases left in between. Germline V gene lookup returns CDR1 SGHAT and CDR2 FQNNGV. The CDR3 sequence is CASSLRASSYEQYF. The CDR3 DNA reads TGTGCCAGCAGCCTTAGGGCGAGCTCCTACGAGCAGTACTTC.

Only one count was recorded for this clone. This chain connects TRBV7-9 to TRBJ2-7, with D perhaps assigned TRBD1 or TRBD2 (7 bases each). The CDR3 totals 13 residues. CDR1 and CDR2 from the germline V gene are SEHNR and FQNEAQ (reference sequence). Trimming cost V 5 bases and J 6 bases, with 14 bases left between them. CDR3 DNA: TGTGCCAGCAGCGGGAGGGGGCGGACCGAGCAGTACTTC. It specifies CASSGRGRTEQYF. The full variable domain, its missing parts supplied by reference TRBV7-9 and TRBJ2-7, is DTGVSQNPRHKITKRGQNVTFRCDPISEHNRLYWYRQTLGQGPEFLTYFQNEAQLEKSRLLSDRFSAERPKGSFSTLEIQRTEQGDSAMYLCASSGRGRTEQYFGPGTRLTVT.

The V gene is TRBV6-4, the J gene TRBJ1-1; D may be TRBD1 (5 bases). With 0 bases removed from V and 4 bases from J, the gap between germline ends came to 9 bases. This CDR3 spans 14 amino acids. Germline CDR1 is MRHNA and CDR2 is SNTAGT. The CDR3 nucleotides read TGTGCCAGCAGTGACTCATCGAGGGGCACTGAAGCTTTCTTT. The encoded protein is CASSDSSRGTEAFF.